Each of the 31 T cell receptor beta chains below was sequenced from the same sample in a study of blood T cell repertoires in COVID-19. Profiled with immunoSEQ multiplex PCR; TCRdb holds only in-frame clones, not every one. The table records under 110,000 clones, 75% to 85% of them present only once. The source material was peripheral blood. Receptors were obtained from an elderly man with COVID-19, enrolled during active disease.

This sequence joins TRBV11-3 and TRBJ2-1; 8 bases agree with TRBD2. Germline V gene data show CDR1 as SGHNT and CDR2 as YENEEA. V trimming: 4 bases; J trimming: 2 bases; junction bases outside the gene matches: 4. This CDR3 contains 15 residues. The CDR3 DNA reads TGTGCCAGCAGCTCAGCGGGAGCCCCCTACAATGAGCAGTTCTTC. It is translated as CASSSAGAPYNEQFF.

The V gene is TRBV20-1, the J gene TRBJ1-5, with unresolved D. Trimming pared 3 bases from V and 5 bases from J, leaving 11 bases between. Germline CDR1 DFQATT, CDR2 SNEGSKA (reference sequence). The length of the CDR3 is 13 residues. CDR3 nucleotides: TGCAGTGCTAGTACAGCCACTCATCAGCCCCAGCATTTT. Residues: CSASTATHQPQHF.

The chain has TRBV4-1 and TRBJ2-1, with 8 bases lining up with TRBD2. This CDR3 spans 18 amino acids. Germline assignment: CDR1 MGHRA and CDR2 YSYEKL. V lost 2 bases and J lost 5; bases outside the gene matches: 14. The CDR3 DNA reads TGCGCCAGCAGCCAATACTTTCCGGCGACTAGCGTAGACAATGAGCAGTTCTTC. Protein sequence: CASSQYFPATSVDNEQFF.

This sequence joins TRBV20-1 and TRBJ2-1, with 9 bases matching TRBD2. The V segment lost 3 bases and the J segment 1 base; nucleotides outside the gene matches: 4. The CDR3 length is 15 residues. The germline CDR1 and CDR2 sequences are DFQATT and SNEGSKA (reference sequence). The CDR3 DNA is TGCAGTGCTAGTCGCGGGGGGGTTTCCTACAATGAGCAGTTCTTC. Amino acid sequence: CSASRGGVSYNEQFF.

J is TRBJ1-2 and V is TRBV6-5, with D possibly being TRBD1 (6 bases). CDR1 and CDR2 (germline): MNHEY, SVGAGI. Deletions cut 5 bases from V and 5 bases from J, with 18 bases between. The CDR3 sequence is 15 residues long. The CDR3 sequence is CASSPPGGAAYGYTF. In DNA, the CDR3 is TGTGCCAGCAGTCCCCCGGGGGGGGCGGCTTATGGCTACACCTTC.

The rearrangement uses TRBV6-1 and TRBJ1-6; 8 nucleotides agree with TRBD1. The germline V gene has CDR1 MNHNS and CDR2 SASEGT. With V trimmed by 1 base and J by 7 bases, 6 bases remained unmatched. The CDR3 totals 16 residues. The CDR3 is CASSEVVQGANSPLHF. The CDR3 bases are TGTGCCAGCAGTGAAGTCGTGCAGGGGGCCAATTCACCCCTCCACTTT.

This clone was picked up a small number of times. V gene TRBV7-3 combines with J gene TRBJ2-3; 8 bases align to TRBD2. Germline V gene sequence: CDR1 SGHTA, CDR2 FQGTGA. V lost 4 bases and J lost 4; bases outside the gene matches: 4. The CDR3 loop spans 14 amino acids. The CDR3 region is CASSSGTSPDTQYF. Written as DNA, the CDR3 is TGTGCCAGCAGCTCCGGGACTAGTCCAGATACGCAGTATTTT.

The chain recombines TRBV6-5 with TRBJ2-7, with TRBD1 as a possible D gene (6 bases). Germline-derived CDR1 and CDR2 are MNHEY and SVGAGI. Deletions cut 1 base from V and 2 bases from J, with 9 bases between. This CDR3 is 14 amino acids long. The CDR3 protein is CASSYLPGAYEQYF. CDR3 in DNA: TGTGCCAGCAGTTACTTACCAGGGGCCTACGAGCAGTACTTC.

J is TRBJ2-3 and V is TRBV24-1; TRBD1 aligns across 8 bases. The CDR3 runs to 17 residues. With V trimmed by 3 bases and J by 0 bases, 7 bases remained unmatched. Germline CDR1 KGHDR, CDR2 SFDVKD. CDR3 loop: CATSDAVRGLSTDTQYF. The CDR3 DNA reads as TGTGCCACCAGTGATGCGGTCAGGGGGCTGAGCACAGATACGCAGTATTTT.

This clone was picked up a small number of times. The rearrangement uses TRBV4-2 and TRBJ2-5, with 8 bases identical to TRBD2. The trim removed 3 bases at V and 7 bases at J, leaving 13 bases unmatched. The germline V gene encodes CDR1 LGHNA and CDR2 YNFKEQ. The CDR3 is made up of 16 amino acids. CDR3 bases: TGTGCCAGCAGCCACCATCCGGGGGGGGCTTCGGGGACCCAGTACTTC. It encodes CASSHHPGGASGTQYF.

Only a few counts were recorded for this clone. The V and J genes are TRBV5-1 and TRBJ2-3; possible D gene TRBD2, 6 bases. The CDR3 is 13 residues long. Germline V gene data show CDR1 as SGHRS and CDR2 as YFSETQ. The ends were cut back, 4 bases at V and 2 bases at J, with 8 bases in the middle. The CDR3 protein is CASSRDFTDTQYF. DNA for the CDR3: TGCGCCAGCAGCCGGGACTTCACAGATACGCAGTATTTT.

V gene TRBV6-4 combines with J gene TRBJ1-3, with TRBD1 identical over 9 bases. After removal of 2 bases from V and 4 bases from J, the junction contained 6 bases not matched to a gene. Germline V CDR1 and CDR2: MRHNA, SNTAGT. This CDR3 is 16 amino acids long. The CDR3 reads CASSDPGQGPGNTIYF. The DNA of the CDR3 is TGTGCCAGCAGTGACCCGGGACAGGGCCCAGGAAACACCATATATTTT.

This sequence joins TRBV6-5 and TRBJ1-4; D uncertain. This CDR3 has 11 residues. Trimming pared 7 bases from V and 5 bases from J, leaving 5 bases between. Germline V gene data show CDR1 as MNHEY and CDR2 as SVGAGI. The CDR3 is CASNRNEKLFF. The CDR3 DNA reads as TGTGCCAGCAACCGGAATGAAAAACTGTTTTTT.

The rearrangement uses TRBV27 and TRBJ2-6; D is perhaps TRBD1 (6 bases). CDR3 size: 16 residues. The V and J ends lost 6 bases and 1 base respectively, with 13 bases between them. Germline CDR1 is MNHEY and CDR2 is SMNVEV (reference sequence). CDR3 DNA: TGTGCCAGCAGACAACGCAGGGGTTCTGGGGCCAACGTCCTGACTTTC. It codes for CASRQRRGSGANVLTF.

In its sample, this clone was seen a few times. V and J are TRBV5-4 and TRBJ2-1, with a tentative D call TRBD2 (6 bases). The length of the CDR3 is 15 residues. The V gene lost 4 bases and the J gene lost 7 bases, with 18 bases spanning the gap. The V gene's germline CDR1 is SGHNT and CDR2 YYREEE (reference sequence). The CDR3 loop is CASSGTGGPLNEQFF. CDR3 sequence (DNA): TGTGCCAGCAGCGGAACCGGAGGGCCGTTGAATGAGCAGTTCTTC. The variable domain in full, with the rest retrieved from reference TRBV5-4 and TRBJ2-1, is ETGVTQSPTHLIKTRGQQVTLRCSSQSGHNTVSWYQQALGQGPQFIFQYYREEENGRGNFPPRFSGLQFPNYSSELNVNALELDDSALYLCASSGTGGPLNEQFFGPGTRLTVL.

This clone is a singleton in its sample. The chain links TRBV2 to TRBJ2-2; 14 bases align to TRBD2. Germline CDR1 is SNHLY and CDR2 is FYNNEI. V was pared by 6 bases and J by 6 bases, with 0 bases of the junction left unmatched. The CDR3 spans 14 residues. DNA for the CDR3: TGTGCCAGCAGGGGACTAGCGGGAGCCGGGGAGCTGTTTTTT. Amino acids: CASRGLAGAGELFF.

The chain recombines TRBV6-5 with TRBJ2-7; D possibly corresponds to TRBD1 (5 bases). V lost 0 bases, J lost 3 bases, and 9 bases lay in between. From germline, CDR1 is MNHEY and CDR2 SVGAGI. The CDR3 loop spans 14 amino acids. The CDR3 DNA sequence: TGTGCCAGCAGTTACTCGGCAGGGAACTACGAGCAGTACTTC. Residues: CASSYSAGNYEQYF.

The CDR3 DNA follows: TGTGCCAGCAGCGTAGATGGACAGGGTTATAACGAGCAGTACTTC. This codes for CASSVDGQGYNEQYF. The chain is built from TRBV9 and TRBJ2-7; 8 bases fit TRBD1. CDR3 length: 15 amino acids. Germline CDR1 is SGDLS and CDR2 is YYNGEE. V lost 0 bases, J lost 5 bases, and 7 bases stayed unmatched.

The genes are TRBV27 and TRBJ2-7; TRBD2 aligns across 8 bases. CDR3 length: 15 amino acids. CDR1 and CDR2 from the germline V gene are MNHEY and SMNVEV (reference sequence). V trimming: 6 bases; J trimming: 4 bases; junction bases outside the gene matches: 11. As DNA, the CDR3 is TGTGCCAGCAGGATTATAGCTGCGGGGGGATACGAGCAGTACTTC. It yields the protein CASRIIAAGGYEQYF.

The chain is built from TRBV13 and TRBJ2-1, with TRBD2 matching over 8 bases. With V trimmed by 2 bases and J by 3 bases, 6 bases remained unmatched. Germline CDR1 reads PRHDT; CDR2 reads FYEKMQ (reference sequence). The length of the CDR3 is 16 residues. DNA of the CDR3: TGTGCCAGCAGCTTAAAGGGCGGGAGGTTCTACAATGAGCAGTTCTTC. The encoded protein is CASSLKGGRFYNEQFF.

This sequence joins TRBV28 and TRBJ2-7; D may be TRBD1 (6 bases). V lost 5 bases to trimming and J lost 3 bases, with 14 bases between them. Germline V gene data show CDR1 as MDHEN and CDR2 as SYDVKM. This CDR3 is built from 14 residues. CDR3: CASSPTGLHYEQYF. CDR3 nucleotides: TGTGCCAGCAGTCCCACAGGGCTCCACTACGAGCAGTACTTC.

This clone was detected once. The chain is built from TRBV7-2 and TRBJ1-4, with D perhaps TRBD1 (6 bases). V dropped 5 bases and J dropped 4 bases, with 14 bases sitting between them. Per the germline V gene, CDR1 is SGHTA and CDR2 is FQGNSA. The CDR3 length is 15 residues. The CDR3 DNA is TGTGCCAGCAGCCCCTTTGGACAGAATAATGAAAAACTGTTTTTT. This sequence encodes CASSPFGQNNEKLFF.

The rearrangement uses TRBV7-8 and TRBJ2-7, with TRBD1 identical over 7 bases. Germline V gene sequence: CDR1 SGHVS, CDR2 FQNEAQ. Losses at the gene ends were 2 bases for V and 2 bases for J; bases not matched to a gene: 3. There are 14 residues in the CDR3. The CDR3 protein is CASSLRQGTYEQYF. Here the CDR3 DNA reads TGTGCCAGCAGCTTACGACAGGGAACCTACGAGCAGTACTTC.

V and J are TRBV9 and TRBJ2-1; TRBD1 is a possible D gene (6 bases). Deletions cut 3 bases from V and 7 bases from J, with 8 bases between. Per germline, CDR1 SGDLS and CDR2 YYNGEE. The CDR3 covers 12 residues. The DNA for the CDR3 is TGTGCCAGCAGCGACAGGGAGAATGAGCAGTTCTTC. Its translation is CASSDRENEQFF. Combining the CDR3 with reference TRBV9 and TRBJ2-1 gives the whole variable domain DSGVTQTPKHLITATGQRVTLRCSPRSGDLSVYWYQQSLDQGLQFLIQYYNGEERAKGNILERFSAQQFPDLHSELNLSSLELGDSALYFCASSDRENEQFFGPGTRLTVL.

This clone has just one count. The chain uses TRBV29-1 and TRBJ2-1, with TRBD2 matching over 9 bases. The CDR3 is 14 amino acids. The V segment lost 2 bases and the J segment 7 bases; nucleotides outside the gene matches: 6. The germline CDR1 and CDR2 sequences are SQVTM and ANQGSEA. As DNA, the CDR3 is TGCAGCGTTGAAAGTCTAGCGGGAAGGAATGAGCAGTTCTTC. Protein sequence: CSVESLAGRNEQFF.

The rearrangement links TRBV6-2 or TRBV6-3 to TRBJ2-4; TRBD1 matches at 9 bases. CDR1 is MNHEY, CDR2 SVGEGT, per germline. Losses at the gene ends were 4 bases for V and 7 bases for J; bases not matched to a gene: 17. The CDR3 runs to 18 residues. The CDR3 bases are TGTGCCAGCAGTTCCCGGGACAGGGTAACCCTGCAATGGAACATTCAGTACTTC. Translated: CASSSRDRVTLQWNIQYF.

J is TRBJ2-2 and V is TRBV18, with D perhaps matching TRBD2 (5 bases). The germline V gene has CDR1 KGHSH and CDR2 LQKENI. V was cut by 2 bases and J by 6 bases, with 13 bases left in between. The CDR3 contains 15 residues. The CDR3 loop is CASSPSPNGAGELFF. The CDR3 nucleotides read TGTGCCAGCTCACCATCCCCAAACGGGGCCGGGGAGCTGTTTTTT.

The gene calls are TRBV28 and TRBJ2-5; 8 bases fit TRBD2. CDR3 length equals 14 residues. The germline CDR1 and CDR2 sequences are MDHEN and SYDVKM. Trimming removed 6 bases from V and 5 bases from J; junction bases left unmatched: 8. CDR3 region: CASSPGGLDETQYF. As DNA, the CDR3 is TGTGCCAGCAGCCCGGGAGGGCTCGACGAGACCCAGTACTTC.

The rearrangement joins TRBV2 to TRBJ2-5, with D perhaps matching TRBD2 (5 bases). This CDR3 is built from 14 residues. Trimming left V 7 bases short and J 1 base short, with 13 bases between. Germline V gene data show CDR1 as SNHLY and CDR2 as FYNNEI. Written as DNA, the CDR3 is TGTGCCAGCAACCGGACTCCTCCCCAAGAGACCCAGTACTTC. Protein product: CASNRTPPQETQYF. The whole variable domain, filled in from reference TRBV2 and TRBJ2-5, reads EPEVTQTPSHQVTQMGQEVILRCVPISNHLYFYWYRQILGQKVEFLVSFYNNEISEKSEIFDDQFSVERPDGSNFTLKIRSTKLEDSAMYFCASNRTPPQETQYFGPGTRLLVL.

The chain uses TRBV28 and TRBJ1-1; possibly TRBD1 for D (6 bases). V was clipped by 7 bases and J by 0 bases, with 15 bases between them. This CDR3 is built from 15 residues. Germline CDR1 MDHEN, CDR2 SYDVKM. CDR3 bases: TGTGCCAGCACGGGACACGGCGCCATGAACACTGAAGCTTTCTTT. Translation: CASTGHGAMNTEAFF.

This chain connects TRBV3-1 (or the pseudogene TRBV3-2) to TRBJ1-5; D is undetermined. Germline-derived CDR1 and CDR2 are LGHDT and YNNKEL (reference sequence). The CDR3 loop spans 13 amino acids. Trimming shortened V by 3 bases and J by 9 bases, and 12 bases separated the two germline ends. CDR3 sequence reads: CASSQGEDRPQHF. The CDR3 coding sequence is TGTGCCAGCAGCCAGGGAGAGGATCGGCCCCAGCATTTT.